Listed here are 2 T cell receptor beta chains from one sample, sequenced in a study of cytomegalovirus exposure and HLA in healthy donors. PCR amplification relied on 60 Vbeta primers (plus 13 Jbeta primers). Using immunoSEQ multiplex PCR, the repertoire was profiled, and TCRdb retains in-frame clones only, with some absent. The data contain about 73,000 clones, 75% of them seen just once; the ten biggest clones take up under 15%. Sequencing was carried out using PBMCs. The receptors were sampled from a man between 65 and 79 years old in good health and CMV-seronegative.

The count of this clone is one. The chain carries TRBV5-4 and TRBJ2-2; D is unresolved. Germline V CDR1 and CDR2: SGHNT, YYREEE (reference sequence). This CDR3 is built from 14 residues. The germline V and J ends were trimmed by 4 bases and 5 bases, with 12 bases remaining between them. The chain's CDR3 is CASSTPLRTGELFF. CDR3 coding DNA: TGTGCCAGCAGCACCCCCCTGCGGACCGGGGAGCTGTTTTTT.

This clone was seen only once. Written as DNA, the CDR3 is TGTGCCAGCAGCTTAGCCCCTAGCGGGGGGGCGGAGACCCAGTACTTC. Translating it yields CASSLAPSGGAETQYF. V is TRBV11-2 and J is TRBJ2-5; 12 bases align to TRBD2. This CDR3 is built from 16 residues. Trimming removed 1 base from V and 5 bases from J; junction bases left unmatched: 5. Germline CDR1 SGHAT, CDR2 FQNNGV.